This TCR beta chain was observed in a study of blood T cells in healthy people across ages. PCR was performed a second time for about 7 to 11 cycles using a sample-barcoded 5' primer and a J-beta primer mix. TCRdb re-called the 5' RACE reads through MiXCR, storing one row per CDR3 protein. The repertoire holds hundreds of thousands of distinct CDR3 sequences, with 24% as singletons. The CDR3 spans 15 residues. V lost 5 bases to trimming and J lost 6 bases, with 16 bases between them. Looked up from germline, CDR1 is MNHEY and CDR2 is SMNVEV (reference sequence). This sample was shared with a second study, whose subject was T cells of mothers and their children.

The V gene is TRBV27, the J gene TRBJ1-4, with D possibly matching TRBD1 (6 bases). Source material: blood. The sequence derives from a boy between 10 and 17 years old in good health. The CDR3 DNA is TGTGCCAGCAGTCCAGGACAGCCGAGGGATGAAAAACTGTTTTTT. Its translation: CASSPGQPRDEKLFF. The full variable domain, with the rest looked up from reference TRBV27 and TRBJ1-4, is EAQVTQNPRYLITVTGKKLTVTCSQNMNHEYMSWYRQDPGLGLRQIYYSMNVEVTDKGDVPEGYKVSRKEKRNFPLILESPSPNQTSLYFCASSPGQPRDEKLFFGSGTQLSVL.